This passage covers 20 T cell receptor beta chains from one sample sequenced in a study. TCRdb re-derived calls from the RT-PCR reads in MiXCR, one entry per CDR3 protein. The sample records almost 700,000 distinct CDR3 sequences, around 14% being singletons. Sample: memory CD4+ T cells from blood. These receptors were obtained from a female donor in good health, serving as a healthy control.

J is TRBJ1-1 and V is TRBV4-1, with TRBD1 as a possible D gene (6 bases). CDR1 and CDR2 (germline): MGHRA, YSYEKL. The CDR3 contains 16 residues. Trimming took off 5 bases at V and 7 bases at J, with 23 bases between the two ends. CDR3 sequence reads: CASSSGFGQKGSEAFF. CDR3 in DNA: TGCGCCAGCAGCTCTGGTTTCGGACAGAAAGGGAGTGAAGCTTTCTTT.

The chain employs TRBV9 and TRBJ1-1, with 7 bases matching TRBD1. This CDR3 contains 16 residues. In germline, CDR1 is SGDLS, CDR2 YYNGEE. V dropped 0 bases and J dropped 6; count of bases not matched to a gene: 11. CDR3 sequence: CASSVGDRQGVAEAFF. The CDR3 DNA reads TGTGCCAGCAGCGTAGGAGATCGACAGGGCGTAGCTGAAGCTTTCTTT.

CDR3 sequence reads: CASSQENENSYGYTF. CDR3 in DNA: TGCGCCAGCAGCCAAGAGAATGAGAACAGCTATGGCTACACCTTC. The J gene is TRBJ1-2, the V gene TRBV4-1; no clear D gene. Germline V lookup: CDR1 MGHRA, CDR2 YSYEKL. This CDR3 is 15 amino acids long. V was trimmed by 0 bases and J by 4 bases, leaving 12 bases between them.

This clonotype has a handful of counts. The J gene is TRBJ1-5, the V gene TRBV7-2, with 9 bases that match TRBD1. V gave up 0 bases and J gave up 5 bases; unmatched junction bases: 8. The CDR3 loop spans 17 amino acids. In germline, CDR1 is SGHTA, CDR2 FQGNSA. The CDR3 region has the DNA TGTGCCAGCAGCTTAGCCGGGGGACAGGGAGTCTATCAGCCCCAGCATTTT. It codes for CASSLAGGQGVYQPQHF.

The chain links TRBV10-2 to TRBJ1-1; no definite D call. The germline CDR1 and CDR2 sequences are WSHSY and SAAADI. V was cut by 5 bases and J by 5 bases, with 12 bases left in between. There are 13 residues in the CDR3. The DNA for the CDR3 is TGCGCCAGCAGTCCTGGGCGGGCTACTGAAGCTTTCTTT. This encodes CASSPGRATEAFF.

The chain is built from TRBV7-2 and TRBJ2-5, with D perhaps matching TRBD1 or TRBD2 (5 bases each). This CDR3 region has 14 residues. V was shortened by 1 base and J by 3 bases, with 9 bases between the two germline ends. Germline V CDR1 and CDR2: SGHTA, FQGNSA. The CDR3 loop reads CASSLGGVEETQYF. CDR3 in DNA: TGTGCCAGCAGCTTAGGAGGGGTGGAAGAGACCCAGTACTTC.

This clonotype occurred a few times. This rearrangement joins TRBV7-2 to TRBJ2-7; tentative D call: TRBD2 (5 bases). V was clipped by 0 bases and J by 6 bases, with 9 bases between them. CDR3 size: 13 residues. Germline CDR1 is SGHTA and CDR2 is FQGNSA. The CDR3 spells CASSLAVGGEQYF. The DNA of the CDR3 is TGTGCCAGCAGCTTAGCTGTTGGAGGCGAGCAGTACTTC.

The chain is built from TRBV29-1 and TRBJ1-5; D unresolved. Trimming left V 6 bases short and J 1 base short, with 7 bases between. The V gene's germline CDR1 is SQVTM and CDR2 ANQGSEA. This CDR3 has 12 amino acids. The CDR3 reads CSVQASNQPQHF. The CDR3 nucleotides read TGCAGCGTCCAGGCGAGCAATCAGCCCCAGCATTTT.

The chain has TRBV3-1 and TRBJ2-1; no clear D gene. CDR3 length equals 15 residues. Trimming removed 4 bases at V and 2 bases at J, with 12 bases between. Germline V gene data show CDR1 as LGHDT and CDR2 as YNNKEL (reference sequence). The CDR3 loop is CASSPRPGAYNEQFF. In DNA form, the CDR3 reads TGTGCCAGCAGCCCCCGCCCTGGGGCCTACAATGAGCAGTTCTTC.

The genes are TRBV3-1 and TRBJ1-2; D is undetermined. The CDR3 is made up of 14 amino acids. Germline CDR1 LGHDT, CDR2 YNNKEL (reference sequence). V lost 3 bases and J lost 4, with 12 bases in between. The CDR3 here is CASSQAGESYGYTF. The DNA for the CDR3 is TGTGCCAGCAGCCAGGCGGGAGAAAGCTATGGCTACACCTTC.

This sequence joins TRBV7-3 and TRBJ2-1; 9 nucleotides agree with TRBD2. This CDR3 is 16 amino acids long. The germline CDR1 and CDR2 sequences are SGHTA and FQGTGA. After removal of 5 bases from V and 7 bases from J, the junction contained 12 bases not matched to a gene. The CDR3: CASSQGGRARFNEQFF. The CDR3 nucleotides are TGTGCCAGCAGCCAAGGCGGGAGGGCCCGGTTTAATGAGCAGTTCTTC.

This clonotype was seen only a few times. The gene calls are TRBV5-1 and TRBJ2-1, with D perhaps TRBD1 or TRBD2 (5 bases each). V lost 0 bases, J lost 5 bases, and 12 bases lay in between. CDR3 size: 15 residues. Germline V gene lookup returns CDR1 SGHRS and CDR2 YFSETQ. The CDR3 region has the DNA TGCGCCAGCAGCTTGGTCGGGGACCCTGACAATGAGCAGTTCTTC. The encoded protein is CASSLVGDPDNEQFF.

CDR3 protein: CASSSSTGFPYEQYF. CDR3 DNA sequence: TGTGCCAGCAGTTCCTCGACAGGGTTTCCCTACGAGCAGTACTTC. V usage is TRBV7-9 and J usage is TRBJ2-7, with TRBD1 matching 7 bases. The V gene end was trimmed by 6 bases and the J gene end by 2 bases; junction bases not matched to a gene: 10. CDR3 length equals 15 residues. Germline V lookup: CDR1 SEHNR, CDR2 FQNEAQ (reference sequence).

The V gene is TRBV27, the J gene TRBJ1-3, with 9 bases lining up with TRBD1. The CDR3 has 16 residues. From germline, CDR1 is MNHEY and CDR2 SMNVEV (reference sequence). V shed 5 bases, J shed 3 bases, and the junction held 8 bases outside the gene matches. CDR3 in DNA: TGTGCCAGCAGTCCGCAACAGGGGGCGGATGGAAACACCATATATTTT. It yields the protein CASSPQQGADGNTIYF.

The chain joins TRBV27 to TRBJ1-3; 10 bases match TRBD1. The junction had 5 bases not matched to a gene; V was cut back by 3 bases and J by 0 bases. The CDR3 loop spans 17 amino acids. Per germline, CDR1 MNHEY and CDR2 SMNVEV (reference sequence). Here the CDR3 DNA reads TGTGCCAGCAGTTTCGCGGGGACAGGGGCCTCTGGAAACACCATATATTTT. This sequence encodes CASSFAGTGASGNTIYF.

This clonotype was detected only a few times. The rearrangement links TRBV20-1 to TRBJ1-6; no definite D call. CDR1 DFQATT and CDR2 SNEGSKA come from the germline V gene (reference sequence). The CDR3 loop spans 17 amino acids. V was trimmed by 3 bases and J by 0 bases, leaving 15 bases between them. CDR3 region: CSARARTASSYNSPLHF. In DNA, the CDR3 is TGCAGTGCTAGGGCTCGGACGGCGAGCTCCTATAATTCACCCCTCCACTTT.

V gene TRBV12-3 or TRBV12-4 combines with J gene TRBJ2-1, with 13 positions matching TRBD2. The CDR3 has 15 residues. The V and J ends lost 6 bases and 9 bases, in that order; junction bases with no gene match: 8. The CDR3 bases are TGTGCCAGCAGCCTAGGACTAGCGGGAGAGGGTGAGCAGTTCTTC. This encodes CASSLGLAGEGEQFF.

In this sample, this clonotype turned up a few times. The V call is TRBV7-9, the J call TRBJ2-1; D could derive from TRBD1 or TRBD2 (5 bases each). The CDR3 runs to 16 residues. V was shortened by 4 bases and J by 9 bases, with 22 bases between the two germline ends. The germline V gene has CDR1 SEHNR and CDR2 FQNEAQ (reference sequence). This CDR3 is CASSSRTGARGIEQFF. CDR3 nucleotides: TGTGCCAGCAGCTCGCGAACTGGGGCTAGAGGGATTGAGCAGTTCTTC.

This clonotype was picked up a small number of times. The DNA for the CDR3 is TGCGCCAGCAGCCAAAATACAGGGGAAGGTAATGAAAAACTGTTTTTT. Its protein is CASSQNTGEGNEKLFF. The rearrangement links TRBV4-1 to TRBJ1-4, with 7 positions matching TRBD1. The CDR3 has 16 amino acids. From germline, CDR1 is MGHRA and CDR2 YSYEKL. Trimming cost V 2 bases and J 4 bases; bases outside gene matches: 7.

A word on this clonotype: This could be a read error, since a much larger clone is one nucleotide away. The chain links TRBV4-3 to TRBJ2-1, with 8 bases identical to TRBD2. CDR1 LGHNA and CDR2 YSLEER come from the germline V gene. This CDR3 comprises 16 residues. The CDR3 reads CTSSQGGSGTYNEQFF. CDR3 DNA: TGCACCAGCAGCCAAGGCGGTAGCGGGACGTACAATGAGCAGTTCTTC.